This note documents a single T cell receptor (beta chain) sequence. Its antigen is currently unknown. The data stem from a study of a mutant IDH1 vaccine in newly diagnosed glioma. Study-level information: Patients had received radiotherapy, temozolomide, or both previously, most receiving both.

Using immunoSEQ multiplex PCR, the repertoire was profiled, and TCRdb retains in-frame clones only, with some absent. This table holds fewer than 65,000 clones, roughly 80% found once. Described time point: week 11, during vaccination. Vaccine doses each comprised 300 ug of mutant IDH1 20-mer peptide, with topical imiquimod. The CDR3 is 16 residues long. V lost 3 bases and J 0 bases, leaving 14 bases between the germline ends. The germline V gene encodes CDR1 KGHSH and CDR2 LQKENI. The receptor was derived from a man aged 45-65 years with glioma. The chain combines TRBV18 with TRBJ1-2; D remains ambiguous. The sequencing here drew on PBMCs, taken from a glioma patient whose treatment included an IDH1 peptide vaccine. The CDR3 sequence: CASSPTTEAANYGYTF. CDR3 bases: TGTGCCAGCTCACCTACTACAGAGGCAGCTAACTATGGCTACACCTTC.